Listed here is a single TCR beta chain. The data stem from a study of control samples from healthy donors and cancer patients. V dropped 6 bases and J dropped 1; count of bases not matched to a gene: 4. CDR1 is LGHNT, CDR2 FRNRAP, per germline. The CDR3 consists of 15 residues. The table came from immunoSEQ multiplex PCR; TCRdb's copy has only in-frame clones and leaves some out. Of roughly 370,000 clones listed, around 90% are singletons. The TCR originated in a man between 35 and 55 years old with head and neck cancer. Sequenced sample: PBMCs. The chain recombines TRBV12-5 with TRBJ2-1; 9 positions match TRBD2. The CDR3 region is CASGAGGGSYNEQFF. The CDR3 coding sequence is TGTGCTAGTGGAGCGGGAGGAGGATCCTACAATGAGCAGTTCTTC.